Sequencing of this TCR beta chain was carried out in a study of OX40 agonist ivuxolimab in advanced cancers. Background on the study: Hepatocellular carcinoma, melanoma, renal cell or head and neck cancer was diagnosed in the dose-escalation patients.

TCRdb keeps only in-frame clones here, not all; method: immunoSEQ multiplex PCR. The sample has 60,000 or so clones, approximately 86% seen once. Trimming left V 0 bases short and J 3 bases short, with 6 bases between. This CDR3 contains 13 residues. Germline V gene sequence: CDR1 SGHRS, CDR2 YFSETQ. The sequence was obtained from an adult with an advanced solid tumor such as melanoma, head and neck, liver or kidney cancer. The chain employs TRBV5-1 and TRBJ1-1, with D uncertain. The material sequenced was CD4+ or CD8+ T cells sorted from blood, taken in a trial of the OX40 agonist ivuxolimab. The CDR3 region has the DNA TGCGCCAGCAGCTTGGACTACTACACTGAAGCTTTCTTT. It encodes CASSLDYYTEAFF.